This T cell receptor beta chain was recovered during a study of CD8 T cells in ankylosing spondylitis. This clonotype appeared a few times. Antigen unknown. CDR3 length: 13 amino acids. Germline CDR1 and CDR2: SGHNT and YYREEE (reference sequence). V was cut by 9 bases and J by 5 bases, with 15 bases left in between. Study-level results: For ankylosing spondylitis blood, a TCR beta motif of about 8 highly homologous variants appeared characteristic. The authors reported significant enrichment of disease-linked clones in matched ankylosing spondylitis synovial fluid. Disease-associated clones were CD8+ and fairly uncommon in peripheral blood.

Libraries for TCR beta were made by quantitative 5'-RACE with molecular barcodes. TCRdb redid the calling of the 5' RACE reads with MiXCR, one entry per CDR3 protein. This table has about 540,000 distinct CDR3 sequences, 9.5% to 15% appearing once. V gene TRBV5-4 combines with J gene TRBJ2-4; D is ambiguous. Sample: blood, either unsorted or a sorted T cell fraction (not recorded which). The source of this sequence is a male donor with ankylosing spondylitis. DNA for the CDR3: TGTGCCACCATAGGAGAGGACGAAAACATTCAGTACTTC. It specifies CATIGEDENIQYF.